Described below is a single T cell receptor beta chain sequence and its context. The method was immunoSEQ multiplex PCR; TCRdb's version includes in-frame clones alone and lacks a portion of them. The sample has more than 95,000 clones; 89% are singletons. This specimen belongs to a study of T cell responses to AZD1222 COVID-19 vaccine. The V gene end was trimmed by 4 bases and the J gene end by 4 bases; junction bases not matched to a gene: 11. Germline CDR1 and CDR2: SGHRS and YFSETQ. There are 16 residues in the CDR3. The sequence was obtained from an adult in good health. The source was peripheral blood, collected on day 0 of AZD1222 vaccination. The genes are TRBV5-1 and TRBJ1-2; 9 bases are shared with TRBD1. CDR3: CASSVGQGRLGYGYTF. The CDR3 DNA is TGCGCCAGCAGCGTCGGACAGGGGAGGCTCGGCTATGGCTACACCTTC.